The next 25 T cell receptor beta chains were all read from a single sample in a study of blood T cell repertoires in COVID-19 (dated by TCRdb to about 2020). The library came from the immunoSEQ multiplex PCR assay. The clones in this table, taken by TCRdb from immuneACCESS, are in-frame only. Not every clone is retained; where verified, under half of the shortfall comes from an unresolved V gene, and the cause of the rest is unknown. This sample lists 390,000 or so clones; around 87% were detected once. The ten largest clonotypes hold about 10% of the sample. Input material: peripheral blood. The source of these receptors is a woman in her 30s with COVID-19, enrolled during active disease.

The V gene is TRBV6-6, the J gene TRBJ2-7; D possibly corresponds to TRBD2 (6 bases). Trimming pared 7 bases from V and 0 bases from J, leaving 10 bases between. The CDR3 is 13 residues long. The V gene's germline CDR1 is MNHNY and CDR2 SVGAGI (reference sequence). The CDR3 DNA sequence: TGTGCCAGCACCCGGGGGAACTCCTACGAGCAGTACTTC. Residues: CASTRGNSYEQYF.

The rearrangement joins TRBV24-1 to TRBJ2-1, with 7 positions matching TRBD2. Germline V gene lookup returns CDR1 KGHDR and CDR2 SFDVKD. This CDR3 is built from 16 residues. J was trimmed by 7 bases and V by 1 base; bases with no gene match: 9. CDR3 sequence (DNA): TGTGCCACCAGTGATTTATCTAGCGGTGCTCCGAATGAGCAGTTCTTC. This sequence encodes CATSDLSSGAPNEQFF.

V and J are TRBV19 and TRBJ2-2; 8 nucleotides match TRBD1. This CDR3 spans 14 amino acids. Trimming cost V 11 bases and J 1 base; bases outside gene matches: 6. Germline V lookup: CDR1 LNHDA, CDR2 SQIVND (reference sequence). CDR3 in DNA: TGTGCCGGATCCGGGACAGGGAACACCGGGGAGCTGTTTTTT. Translation: CAGSGTGNTGELFF.

CDR3 DNA sequence: TGTGCCAGCAGCTTCGACAGGGACACTGAAGCTTTCTTT. Encoded protein: CASSFDRDTEAFF. The chain links TRBV13 to TRBJ1-1, with 7 bases matching TRBD1. The germline gives CDR1 PRHDT, CDR2 FYEKMQ (reference sequence). CDR3 length: 13 amino acids. V dropped 3 bases and J dropped 3; count of bases not matched to a gene: 1.

The CDR3 coding sequence is TGTGCCAGCAGTGAAAATTGGCGGGGGATGGAGCAGTACTTC. Its protein product is CASSENWRGMEQYF. This chain joins TRBV6-1 and TRBJ2-7, with 7 nucleotides matching TRBD2. With V trimmed by 2 bases and J by 7 bases, 8 bases remained unmatched. In germline, CDR1 is MNHNS, CDR2 SASEGT. The CDR3 consists of 14 residues.

The chain employs TRBV19 and TRBJ2-1; 9 nucleotides match TRBD2. The germline V gene encodes CDR1 LNHDA and CDR2 SQIVND (reference sequence). The CDR3 spans 15 residues. V shed 5 bases and J 7 bases; nucleotides not matched to a gene: 9. CDR3 sequence reads: CASSRSGRYKNEQFF. CDR3 in DNA: TGTGCCAGTAGTCGTAGCGGGAGATACAAGAATGAGCAGTTCTTC.

The chain is built from TRBV18 and TRBJ1-1; 8 nucleotides match TRBD1. CDR1 is KGHSH and CDR2 is LQKENI in the germline V gene. J gave up 3 bases and V 1 base, and 7 bases lay outside the gene matches. This CDR3 contains 16 residues. In DNA, the CDR3 is TGTGCCAGCTCACCACAACCAGGGGGCGAGCACACTGAAGCTTTCTTT. Translation gives CASSPQPGGEHTEAFF.

The rearrangement uses TRBV28 and TRBJ2-7; D possibly corresponds to TRBD1 (6 bases). V was cut by 4 bases and J by 5 bases, with 9 bases left in between. Germline V CDR1 and CDR2: MDHEN, SYDVKM. The CDR3 runs to 12 residues. The CDR3 sequence: CASSSHRDEQYF. For the CDR3, the DNA is TGTGCCAGCAGTTCCCACAGGGACGAGCAGTACTTC.

This chain links TRBV11-2 with TRBJ1-2; D possibly corresponds to TRBD1 (5 bases). V was pared by 8 bases and J by 5 bases, with 18 bases between. Per the germline V gene, CDR1 is SGHAT and CDR2 is FQNNGV. The CDR3 is made up of 14 amino acids. The CDR3: CASHPGGRRYGYTF. For the CDR3, the DNA is TGTGCCAGCCACCCCGGGGGACGGAGATATGGCTACACCTTC.

The chain is built from TRBV18 and TRBJ2-3, with D unresolved. Trimming took off 4 bases at V and 1 base at J, with 9 bases between the two ends. Germline V gene data show CDR1 as KGHSH and CDR2 as LQKENI. The CDR3 contains 14 residues. Written as DNA, the CDR3 is TGTGCCAGCTCACTGACCCAGGGCACAGATACGCAGTATTTT. This codes for CASSLTQGTDTQYF.

The chain joins TRBV2 to TRBJ2-2; 9 bases are shared with TRBD2. This CDR3 has 15 amino acids. Germline CDR1 reads SNHLY; CDR2 reads FYNNEI. Trimming at V came to 5 bases and at J to 6 bases, leaving 7 bases not matched to a gene. Here the CDR3 reads CASSPQREVAGELFF. CDR3 sequence (DNA): TGTGCCAGCAGTCCCCAGCGGGAGGTCGCCGGGGAGCTGTTTTTT.

This chain links TRBV2 with TRBJ2-2, with D possibly being TRBD2 (6 bases). The CDR3 length is 13 residues. Germline CDR1 and CDR2: SNHLY and FYNNEI. Trimming shortened V by 4 bases and J by 11 bases, and 14 bases separated the two germline ends. CDR3: CASSAEGSGELFF. The CDR3 DNA reads as TGTGCCAGCAGTGCTGAAGGTAGCGGTGAGCTGTTTTTT.

The chain is built from TRBV3-1 (or the pseudogene TRBV3-2) and TRBJ2-1; 7 bases match TRBD1. Germline assignment: CDR1 LGHDT and CDR2 YNNKEL (reference sequence). Trimming took 4 bases from V and 0 from J; bases not matched to a gene: 3. CDR3 size: 15 residues. The DNA for the CDR3 is TGTGCCAGCAGCCCGGGACAGAGCTCCTACAATGAGCAGTTCTTC. Protein sequence: CASSPGQSSYNEQFF.

This chain links TRBV5-4 with TRBJ2-5; D is perhaps TRBD2 (5 bases). The CDR3 length is 16 residues. Germline-derived CDR1 and CDR2 are SGHNT and YYREEE (reference sequence). V gave up 4 bases and J gave up 2 bases, with 18 bases separating them. CDR3 amino acids: CASSARGFWDQETQYF. The CDR3 bases are TGTGCCAGCAGCGCTCGGGGTTTTTGGGATCAAGAGACCCAGTACTTC.

The gene calls are TRBV27 and TRBJ1-1, with D unresolved. Trimming stripped 4 bases from V and 5 bases from J, with 20 bases between. The length of the CDR3 is 16 residues. In germline, CDR1 is MNHEY, CDR2 SMNVEV (reference sequence). The CDR3 protein is CASSYGPPPGRTEAFF. CDR3 sequence (DNA): TGTGCCAGCAGTTACGGCCCACCCCCGGGGAGAACTGAAGCTTTCTTT.

This chain links TRBV12-3 or TRBV12-4 with TRBJ2-7; D is undetermined. The CDR3 length is 12 residues. Trimming cost V 4 bases and J 0 bases, with 4 bases left between them. Here the CDR3 DNA reads TGTGCCAGCAGTTGGAGCTCCTACGAGCAGTACTTC. Its translation: CASSWSSYEQYF.

This chain joins TRBV4-1 and TRBJ1-3, with 9 bases fitting TRBD1. Unmatched junction bases numbered 6, after V lost 4 bases and J lost 2 bases. This CDR3 has 16 residues. Germline CDR1 is MGHRA and CDR2 is YSYEKL. CDR3 sequence (DNA): TGCGCCAGCAGCCTCACCGGGACAGGGACTGGAAACACCATATATTTT. Translating it yields CASSLTGTGTGNTIYF.

This clone was found a few times. The chain recombines TRBV7-8 with TRBJ1-5, with 7 bases aligning to TRBD1. Unmatched junction bases numbered 7, after V lost 5 bases and J lost 0 bases. CDR3 length: 16 residues. The germline gives CDR1 SGHVS, CDR2 FQNEAQ. CDR3 sequence: CASSPEGQLSNQPQHF. In DNA form, the CDR3 reads TGTGCCAGCAGCCCAGAGGGACAGCTTAGCAATCAGCCCCAGCATTTT.

This clone was observed a handful of times. The rearrangement uses TRBV4-2 and TRBJ2-7, with 12 nucleotides matching TRBD2. Germline CDR1 reads LGHNA; CDR2 reads YNFKEQ. The CDR3 covers 15 residues. Unmatched junction bases numbered 4, after V lost 4 bases and J lost 3 bases. The CDR3, as DNA: TGTGCCAGCAGCCGGGAGACTAGCGGGAGCTACGAGCAGTACTTC. It encodes CASSRETSGSYEQYF.

The CDR3, as DNA: TGTGCCAGCAGCTTGGAGGCTAGCGGGAGTCCAGAGACCCAGTACTTC. Translated: CASSLEASGSPETQYF. V is TRBV5-4 and J is TRBJ2-5, with 10 bases that match TRBD2. CDR1 and CDR2 from the germline V gene are SGHNT and YYREEE (reference sequence). The CDR3 is made up of 16 amino acids. The V and J ends lost 0 bases and 4 bases, in that order; junction bases with no gene match: 6.

This chain uses TRBV3-1 (or the pseudogene TRBV3-2) with TRBJ2-7; D perhaps matches TRBD1 (5 bases). Trimming removed 5 bases at V and 9 bases at J, with 17 bases between. The CDR3 extends over 13 amino acids. CDR1 LGHDT and CDR2 YNNKEL come from the germline V gene (reference sequence). The CDR3 here is CASSAGRGPWQYF. For the CDR3, the DNA is TGTGCCAGCAGCGCAGGGCGTGGGCCATGGCAGTACTTC.

This rearrangement joins TRBV2 to TRBJ2-1; D is perhaps TRBD2 (6 bases). The CDR3 is 13 residues long. Trimming took 9 bases from V and 7 from J, leaving 16 bases between them. CDR1 is SNHLY and CDR2 is FYNNEI in the germline V gene. The CDR3 DNA follows: TGTGCCAGGGGCGGGGCCTTCGGGAATGAGCAGTTCTTC. Translated, it gives CARGGAFGNEQFF.

The chain couples TRBV6-5 to TRBJ1-2; the D gene is possibly TRBD1 (5 bases). Germline V gives CDR1 MNHEY, CDR2 SVGAGI. The V and J ends lost 4 bases and 4 bases respectively, with 7 bases between them. This CDR3 contains 12 residues. The CDR3 loop reads CASSSDSYGYTF. DNA for the CDR3: TGTGCCAGCAGTTCAGACAGCTATGGCTACACCTTC.

The CDR3 DNA follows: TGCGCCAGCAGCAGCGGGATGTATAATTCACCCCTCCACTTT. This translates into CASSSGMYNSPLHF. The genes are TRBV5-1 and TRBJ1-6; D remains ambiguous. Trimming pared 4 bases from V and 4 bases from J, leaving 9 bases between. Germline CDR1 is SGHRS and CDR2 is YFSETQ. The CDR3 consists of 14 residues.

This chain links TRBV9 with TRBJ1-2; TRBD1 matches 10 bases. Germline loops: CDR1 SGDLS, CDR2 YYNGEE. There are 15 residues in the CDR3. V shed 4 bases, J shed 1 base, and the junction held 4 bases outside the gene matches. CDR3 bases: TGTGCCAGCAGCTTCGGACAGGGGGTTAACTATGGCTACACCTTC. Residues: CASSFGQGVNYGYTF.